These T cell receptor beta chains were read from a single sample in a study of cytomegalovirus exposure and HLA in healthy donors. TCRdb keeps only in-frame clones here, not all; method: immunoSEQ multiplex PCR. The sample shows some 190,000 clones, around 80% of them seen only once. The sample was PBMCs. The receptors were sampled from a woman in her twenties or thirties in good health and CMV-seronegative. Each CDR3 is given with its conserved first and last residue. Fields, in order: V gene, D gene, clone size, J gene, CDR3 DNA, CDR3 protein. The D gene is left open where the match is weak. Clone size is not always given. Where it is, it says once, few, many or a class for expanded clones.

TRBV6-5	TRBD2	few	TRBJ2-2	TGTGCCAGCAAGAGCGGGGGGACCAACACCGGGGAGCTGTTTTTT	CASKSGGTNTGELFF
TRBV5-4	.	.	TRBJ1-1	TGTGCCAGCAGTTCCGACAGGACTGAAGCTTTCTTT	CASSSDRTEAFF
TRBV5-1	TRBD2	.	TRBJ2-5	TGCGCCAGCAGGGGACTAGCGGGGGAAGAGACCCAGTACTTC	CASRGLAGEETQYF
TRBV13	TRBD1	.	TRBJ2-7	TGTGCCAGCAACCAGGGACAGGGGGGATTTTACGAGCAGTACTTC	CASNQGQGGFYEQYF
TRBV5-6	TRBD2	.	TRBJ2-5	TGTGCCAGCAGCTTGGCCAACGGGGGGGAGGCCCAGTACTTC	CASSLANGGEAQYF
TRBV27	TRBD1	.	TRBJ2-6	TGTGCCAGCAGTAGGACAGGGTCTGGGGCCAACGTCCTGACTTTC	CASSRTGSGANVLTF
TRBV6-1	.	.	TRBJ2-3	TGTGCCAGCCAACCGGTGGCAGATACGCAGTATTTT	CASQPVADTQYF
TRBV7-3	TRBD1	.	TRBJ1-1	TGTGCCAGCAGCACAGAACGGACAGGCAACACTGAAGCTTTCTTT	CASSTERTGNTEAFF
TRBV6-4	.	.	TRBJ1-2	TGTGCCAGCAGTGATAACAGGGTTGGCTACACCTTC	CASSDNRVGYTF
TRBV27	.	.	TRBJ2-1	TGTGCCAGCAGTTCTCGTGGGAGAGGCTCCTACAATGAGCAGTTCTTC	CASSSRGRGSYNEQFF
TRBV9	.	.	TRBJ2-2	TGTGCCAGCAGCGTACCCCCTCACTCGGGTGGGGAGCTGTTTTTT	CASSVPPHSGGELFF
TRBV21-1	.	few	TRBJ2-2	TGTGCCAGCAGCCCACCTCGCCGGGAAAAGGCGGACACCGGGGAGCTGTTTTTT	CASSPPRREKADTGELFF
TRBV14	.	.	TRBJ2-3	TGTGCCAGCAGCCAAGAGGGATTCGGGAATACAGATACGCAGTATTTT	CASSQEGFGNTDTQYF
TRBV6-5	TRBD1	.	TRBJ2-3	TGTGCCAGCAGTTTCGGGACAGCTGGTGGCACAGATACGCAGTATTTT	CASSFGTAGGTDTQYF
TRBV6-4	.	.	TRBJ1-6	TGTGCCAGCAGTGAAAGTTCAGGCATCTCGTCACCCCTCCACTTT	CASSESSGISSPLHF
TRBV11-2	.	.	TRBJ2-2	TGTGCCAGCAGCTTTTTACAGGGAACCGGGGAGCTGTTTTTT	CASSFLQGTGELFF
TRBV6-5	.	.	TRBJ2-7	TGTGCCAGCAGTTACCTCGGACAATCCTACGAGCAGTACTTC	CASSYLGQSYEQYF
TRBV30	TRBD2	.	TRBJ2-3	TGTGCCTGGAGTGCGAAGCGGGGGGGCAGAGATACGCAGTATTTT	CAWSAKRGGRDTQYF
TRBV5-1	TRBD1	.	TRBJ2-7	TGCGCCAGCAGCTTGGCTCCAGGGGGCACCTACGAGCAGTACTTC	CASSLAPGGTYEQYF
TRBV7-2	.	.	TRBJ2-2	TGTGCCAGCAGCCCACTAATCGGCAGAATTACCGGGGAGCTGTTTTTT	CASSPLIGRITGELFF
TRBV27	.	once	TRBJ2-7	TGTGCCAGCAAAGACCGCCGGGACGAGCAGTACTTC	CASKDRRDEQYF
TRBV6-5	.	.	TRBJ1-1	TGTGCCAGCACCCAGACAGTATCGGATGAAGCTTTCTTT	CASTQTVSDEAFF
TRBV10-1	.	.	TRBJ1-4	TGCGCCAGCAGTGGTAGGGTTAGGAGGTGGGAAAAACTGTTTTTT	CASSGRVRRWEKLFF
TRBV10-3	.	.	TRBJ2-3	TGTGCCATCAGTGGAAACAGTAACCTTAGGACAGATACGCAGTATTTT	CAISGNSNLRTDTQYF
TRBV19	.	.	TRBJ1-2	TGTGCCAGTAGTAAAAGAATCCCCCTTAAAACAGATCTCTATGGCTACACCTTC	CASSKRIPLKTDLYGYTF
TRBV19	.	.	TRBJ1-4	TGTGCCAGTAGTCCAACCCCCGAGTACGGACTGTTTTTT	CASSPTPEYGLFF
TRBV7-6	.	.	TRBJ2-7	TGTGCCAGCAGCTTAGAGTCAGGTCAATCCTACGAGCAGTACTTC	CASSLESGQSYEQYF